The 25 T cell receptor beta chains below come from one sample, sequenced in a study of blood T cells in healthy people across ages. Primers used in a second PCR of about 7 to 12 cycles were a sample-barcoded 5' primer and a J-beta primer mix. TCRdb ran MiXCR on the 5' RACE reads and lists one entry per CDR3 protein. In the table there are over 700,000 distinct CDR3 sequences, about 53% of which are singletons. The sequenced sample was blood. These receptors were taken from a man aged 80 or over in good health.

This clonotype was observed a few times. The genes are TRBV4-2 and TRBJ2-7, with 7 bases that match TRBD1. The junction had 5 bases not matched to a gene; V was cut back by 0 bases and J by 3 bases. In germline, CDR1 is LGHNA, CDR2 YNFKEQ. This CDR3 is built from 15 residues. This CDR3 is CASSQDLQGYYEQYF. As DNA, the CDR3 is TGTGCCAGCAGCCAAGATCTACAGGGGTACTACGAGCAGTACTTC.

The chain combines TRBV3-1 with TRBJ2-2; TRBD2 agrees at 12 bases. Germline V gene data show CDR1 as LGHDT and CDR2 as YNNKEL (reference sequence). V trimming: 4 bases; J trimming: 2 bases; junction bases outside the gene matches: 2. The CDR3 consists of 16 residues. The CDR3 sequence is CASSRGLAGNTGELFF. The CDR3 DNA is TGTGCCAGCAGCCGAGGACTAGCGGGAAACACCGGGGAGCTGTTTTTT.

The chain links TRBV20-1 to TRBJ2-7; 10 nucleotides line up with TRBD1. J was trimmed by 6 bases and V by 3 bases; bases with no gene match: 11. This CDR3 is built from 15 residues. Germline values: CDR1 DFQATT, CDR2 SNEGSKA (reference sequence). In DNA form, the CDR3 reads TGCAGTGCTAGTGAGGGACAGGGGCTCCGGGGCGAGCAGTACTTC. Its protein product is CSASEGQGLRGEQYF.

This clonotype was found a few times. The chain joins TRBV5-4 to TRBJ2-5, with unresolved D. CDR3 size: 14 residues. Trimming left V 3 bases short and J 4 bases short, with 13 bases between. CDR1 is SGHNT and CDR2 is YYREEE in the germline V gene (reference sequence). The DNA for the CDR3 is TGTGCCAGCAGCTCCCCGGCTATAAGAGAGACCCAGTACTTC. This gives the protein CASSSPAIRETQYF.

This clonotype was counted a few times. V gene TRBV27 combines with J gene TRBJ2-3; 11 nucleotides agree with TRBD2. Trimming removed 6 bases from V and 1 base from J; junction bases left unmatched: 3. CDR3 length: 15 amino acids. Germline lookup yields CDR1 MNHEY and CDR2 SMNVEV (reference sequence). The CDR3 DNA sequence: TGTGCCAGCAGAGTAGCGGGAGGGGGCACAGATACGCAGTATTTT. Its protein is CASRVAGGGTDTQYF.

J is TRBJ2-3 and V is TRBV30, with 9 bases aligning to TRBD2. With 0 bases clipped from V and 14 bases from J, the junction kept 18 bases outside the gene matches. The CDR3 covers 16 residues. In germline, CDR1 is GTSNPN, CDR2 SVGIG (reference sequence). CDR3 protein: CAWSVRTAGGHRYAYF. CDR3 nucleotides: TGTGCCTGGAGTGTACGGACCGCGGGAGGGCACAGATACGCGTATTTT.

V usage is TRBV4-2 and J usage is TRBJ2-3; 15 bases match TRBD2. V gave up 4 bases and J gave up 14 bases; unmatched junction bases: 10. In germline, CDR1 is LGHNA, CDR2 YNFKEQ. There are 15 residues in the CDR3. In DNA form, the CDR3 reads TGTGCCAGCAGCCGGACTAGCGGGAGGGCCGGGGACGCGTATTTT. Amino acids: CASSRTSGRAGDAYF.

This chain links TRBV6-5 with TRBJ2-7; TRBD2 aligns across 13 bases. V was clipped by 0 bases and J by 8 bases; unmatched bases: 4. CDR3 length equals 15 residues. Germline CDR1 and CDR2: MNHEY and SVGAGI. In DNA, the CDR3 is TGTGCCAGCAGTTACTCTTGGACTAGCGGGAGCAAGCAGTACTTC. Residues: CASSYSWTSGSKQYF.

This clonotype was recorded a few times. The rearrangement links TRBV5-1 to TRBJ2-7, with D uncertain. The CDR3 extends over 13 amino acids. The germline V gene encodes CDR1 SGHRS and CDR2 YFSETQ. The V end lost 6 bases, the J end lost 3 bases, and 13 bases lay between the germline ends. CDR3 bases: TGCGCCAGCATGGAAGGACCCGGCTACGAGCAGTACTTC. Translation gives CASMEGPGYEQYF.

The chain carries TRBV6-1 and TRBJ2-1; D not certain. The J call may be faulty, since TRBJ2-7 better matches the DNA end. This CDR3 is 13 amino acids long. Germline V CDR1 and CDR2: MNHNS, SASEGT. CDR3 sequence (DNA): TGTGCCAGCAGTGAAGCCAGAAGCTACGAGCAGTACTTC. Translated: CASSEARSYEQYF.

The chain has TRBV3-1 and TRBJ2-7, with TRBD2 identical over 8 bases. The J segment lost 2 bases and the V segment lost 4 bases, leaving 10 bases of the junction unmatched. The CDR3 is 16 amino acids. CDR1 and CDR2 (germline): LGHDT, YNNKEL (reference sequence). CDR3 residues: CASSRPGGTSPYEQYF. As DNA, the CDR3 is TGTGCCAGCAGCCGCCCCGGGGGGACTAGTCCCTACGAGCAGTACTTC.

The gene calls are TRBV15 and TRBJ1-1; D unresolved. Trimming took 8 bases from V and 5 from J, leaving 15 bases between them. The CDR3 contains 13 residues. Germline V CDR1 and CDR2: LNHNV, YYDKDF (reference sequence). In DNA, the CDR3 is TGTGCCACCGTGGGGATGGGTCCGACTGAAGCTTTCTTT. Protein: CATVGMGPTEAFF.

The V call is TRBV11-1, the J call TRBJ2-7, with D uncertain. Trimming took off 1 base at V and 5 bases at J, with 6 bases between the two ends. Germline lookup yields CDR1 SGHAT and CDR2 FQDESV (reference sequence). This CDR3 spans 12 amino acids. This CDR3 is CASSLVDDEQYF. The CDR3 bases are TGTGCCAGCAGCTTAGTTGATGACGAGCAGTACTTC.

The chain joins TRBV13 to TRBJ2-5, with 15 bases matching TRBD2. CDR3 size: 17 residues. The V gene's germline CDR1 is PRHDT and CDR2 FYEKMQ (reference sequence). Germline trimming cut 4 bases from V and 11 bases from J; bases unmatched to any gene: 14. CDR3 region: CASSSGLAGGRGDEQYF. The DNA of the CDR3 is TGTGCCAGCAGCTCGGGACTAGCGGGAGGTCGGGGAGATGAGCAGTACTTC.

The chain carries TRBV20-1 and TRBJ1-2; D gene ambiguous. Deletions cut 6 bases from V and 0 bases from J, with 8 bases between. This CDR3 contains 12 residues. Per the germline V gene, CDR1 is DFQATT and CDR2 is SNEGSKA (reference sequence). CDR3 amino acids: CSASKSNYGYTF. DNA for the CDR3: TGCAGTGCAAGCAAATCTAACTATGGCTACACCTTC.

The CDR3 DNA reads as TGTGCCAGCAGTCCACAACGGACAGGTTCCTACGAGCAGTACTTC. Its protein product is CASSPQRTGSYEQYF. The chain is built from TRBV6-6 and TRBJ2-7; 7 bases align to TRBD1. The trim removed 5 bases at V and 1 base at J, leaving 8 bases unmatched. CDR3 length equals 15 residues. CDR1 and CDR2 (germline): MNHNY, SVGAGI (reference sequence).

The V gene is TRBV10-3, the J gene TRBJ2-2; 7 bases fit TRBD2. Germline values: CDR1 ENHRY, CDR2 SYGVKD. V lost 2 bases, J lost 7 bases, and 7 bases stayed unmatched. This CDR3 has 15 residues. CDR3 coding DNA: TGTGCCATCAGTGAGCCGGGGCTAGCGGACGGGGAGCTGTTTTTT. Protein: CAISEPGLADGELFF.

The chain recombines TRBV2 with TRBJ2-1; no clear D. The germline V and J ends were trimmed by 10 bases and 6 bases, with 10 bases remaining between them. Germline lookup yields CDR1 SNHLY and CDR2 FYNNEI. The CDR3 is 11 residues long. CDR3 nucleotides: TGTGCCACCAGCACGTTCAATGAGCAGTTCTTC. Residues: CATSTFNEQFF.

The table lists this clonotype with many counts. The chain uses TRBV20-1 and TRBJ1-1; 11 bases are shared with TRBD1. The CDR3 has 15 amino acids. Trimming cost V 1 base and J 4 bases; bases outside gene matches: 5. CDR1 and CDR2 from the germline V gene are DFQATT and SNEGSKA (reference sequence). CDR3: CSARGGTGGFTEAFF. DNA of the CDR3: TGCAGTGCTAGAGGCGGGACAGGGGGATTCACTGAAGCTTTCTTT.

The chain combines TRBV9 with TRBJ2-7; D may be TRBD2 (6 bases). The CDR3 is 14 amino acids. The germline gives CDR1 SGDLS, CDR2 YYNGEE. Trimming shortened V by 0 bases and J by 5 bases, and 12 bases separated the two germline ends. CDR3 bases: TGTGCCAGCAGCGTAGAGGTCGGGAGCCACGAGCAGTACTTC. Its translation: CASSVEVGSHEQYF.

This clonotype was recorded a few times. As DNA, the CDR3 is TGCAGTGCTAGACGCAGGGACACAGGGACCTCCGAGCAGTACTTC. Amino acids: CSARRRDTGTSEQYF. V usage is TRBV20-1 and J usage is TRBJ2-7; possible D gene TRBD1, 6 bases. The germline V and J ends were trimmed by 2 bases and 6 bases, with 20 bases remaining between them. CDR3 length: 15 residues. CDR1 is DFQATT and CDR2 is SNEGSKA in the germline V gene (reference sequence).

V is TRBV7-9 and J is TRBJ1-6; D might be TRBD1 (6 bases). This CDR3 is built from 14 residues. The V end was cut by 6 bases, the J end by 7 bases, with 13 bases between. CDR1 and CDR2 from the germline V gene are SEHNR and FQNEAQ (reference sequence). As DNA, the CDR3 is TGTGCCAGCAGGACGAGGGGGGAAAATTCACCCCTCCACTTT. It encodes CASRTRGENSPLHF.

This rearrangement joins TRBV27 to TRBJ2-7; 7 nucleotides agree with TRBD2. Trimming removed 0 bases from V and 7 bases from J; junction bases left unmatched: 12. The CDR3 contains 16 residues. Germline CDR1 reads MNHEY; CDR2 reads SMNVEV (reference sequence). CDR3 in amino acids: CASSLSSGEWGIEQYF. DNA of the CDR3: TGTGCCAGCAGTTTATCGAGCGGGGAATGGGGAATAGAGCAGTACTTC.

This clonotype was seen a handful of times. The genes are TRBV20-1 and TRBJ2-7; TRBD1 or TRBD2 may be the D gene (7 bases each). Germline V gene lookup returns CDR1 DFQATT and CDR2 SNEGSKA (reference sequence). CDR3 length equals 15 residues. V shed 3 bases and J shed 5 bases, with 20 bases lying between them. CDR3 coding DNA: TGCAGTGCTAGTAGAGCCAGGGGGGGTTCCGACGAGCAGTACTTC. It yields the protein CSASRARGGSDEQYF.

This clonotype was detected a few times. The chain's CDR3 is CASSPPGQGAYGANVLTF. DNA for the CDR3: TGTGCCAGCTCACCGCCGGGACAGGGGGCGTATGGGGCCAACGTCCTGACTTTC. The chain links TRBV18 to TRBJ2-6, with 12 bases identical to TRBD1. The CDR3 consists of 18 residues. With 3 bases clipped from V and 3 bases from J, the junction kept 6 bases outside the gene matches. Germline V gene lookup returns CDR1 KGHSH and CDR2 LQKENI.